This T cell receptor beta chain was profiled in a study of T cell responses to AZD1222 COVID-19 vaccine. Only in-frame clones appear in the TCRdb table, and some are missing; sequencing was by immunoSEQ multiplex PCR. This sample has about 140,000 clones, with about 90% found just once. Points from the study as a whole: It was only 6 or 7 AZD1222 recipients who were seropositive at baseline. The donor cohort was predominantly white British with a female majority, and clonal diversity may have been underestimated. Repertoire sampling happened only post peak T cell response. An increase in Spike-specific TCR breadth and depth was observed after two AZD1222 doses.

The germline CDR1 and CDR2 sequences are KGHSH and LQKENI. The CDR3 has 15 residues. With V trimmed by 3 bases and J by 4 bases, 6 bases remained unmatched. Of note for this clone: Its antigen is as yet unknown.

This chain uses TRBV18 with TRBJ1-1; 9 positions match TRBD1. Specimen: peripheral blood, collected on day 0 of AZD1222 vaccination. This clonotype was sampled from an adult in good health. The CDR3 nucleotides are TGTGCCAGCTCACCTGGACAGGGGTTCGGCACTGAAGCTTTCTTT. This gives the protein CASSPGQGFGTEAFF.